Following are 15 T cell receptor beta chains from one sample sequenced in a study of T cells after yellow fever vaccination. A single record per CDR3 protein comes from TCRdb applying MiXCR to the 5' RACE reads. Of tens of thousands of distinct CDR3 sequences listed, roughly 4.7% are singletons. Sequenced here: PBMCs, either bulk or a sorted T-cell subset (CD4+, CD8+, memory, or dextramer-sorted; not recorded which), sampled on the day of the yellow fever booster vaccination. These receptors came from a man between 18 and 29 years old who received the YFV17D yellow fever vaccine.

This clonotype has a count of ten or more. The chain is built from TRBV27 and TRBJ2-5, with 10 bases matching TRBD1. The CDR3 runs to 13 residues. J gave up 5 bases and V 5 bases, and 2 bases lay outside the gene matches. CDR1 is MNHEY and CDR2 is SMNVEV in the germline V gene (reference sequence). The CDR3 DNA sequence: TGTGCCAGCAGTATGACAGGGGGCGAGACCCAGTACTTC. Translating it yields CASSMTGGETQYF.

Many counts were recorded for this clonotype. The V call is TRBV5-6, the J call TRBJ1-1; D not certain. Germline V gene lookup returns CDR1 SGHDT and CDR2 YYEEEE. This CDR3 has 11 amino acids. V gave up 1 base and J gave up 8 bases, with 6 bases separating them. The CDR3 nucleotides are TGTGCCAGCAGCTTGTCCAGGGAAGCTTTCTTT. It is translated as CASSLSREAFF.

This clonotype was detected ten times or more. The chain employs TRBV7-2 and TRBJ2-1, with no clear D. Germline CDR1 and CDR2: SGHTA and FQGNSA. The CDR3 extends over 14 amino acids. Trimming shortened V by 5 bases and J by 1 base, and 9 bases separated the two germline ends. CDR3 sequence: CASSPTRSYNEQFF. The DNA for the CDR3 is TGTGCCAGCAGCCCGACAAGGTCCTACAATGAGCAGTTCTTC.

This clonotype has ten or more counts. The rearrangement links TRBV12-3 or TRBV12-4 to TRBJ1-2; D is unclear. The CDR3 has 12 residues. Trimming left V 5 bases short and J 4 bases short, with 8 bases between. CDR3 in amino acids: CASSLELYGYTF. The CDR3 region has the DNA TGTGCCAGCAGTCTAGAACTCTATGGCTACACCTTC.

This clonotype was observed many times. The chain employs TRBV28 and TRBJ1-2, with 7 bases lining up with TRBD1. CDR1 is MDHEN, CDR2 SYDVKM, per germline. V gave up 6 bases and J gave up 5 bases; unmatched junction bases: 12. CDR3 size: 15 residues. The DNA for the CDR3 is TGTGCCAGCAGGCCTCCGGGACAGCGTAATTATGGCTACACCTTC. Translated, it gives CASRPPGQRNYGYTF.

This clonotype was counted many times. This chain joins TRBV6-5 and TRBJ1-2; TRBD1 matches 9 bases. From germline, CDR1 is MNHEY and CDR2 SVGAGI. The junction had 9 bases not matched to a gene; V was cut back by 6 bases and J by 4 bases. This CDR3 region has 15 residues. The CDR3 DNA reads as TGTGCCAGCAGCTACACTACAGGGGGCGGCTATGGCTACACCTTC. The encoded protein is CASSYTTGGGYGYTF.

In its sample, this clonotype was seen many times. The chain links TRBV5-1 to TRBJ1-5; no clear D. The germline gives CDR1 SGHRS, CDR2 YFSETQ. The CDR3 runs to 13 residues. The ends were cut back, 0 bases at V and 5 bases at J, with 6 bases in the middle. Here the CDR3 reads CASSLAGDQPQHF. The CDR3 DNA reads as TGCGCCAGCAGCTTGGCTGGGGATCAGCCCCAGCATTTT.

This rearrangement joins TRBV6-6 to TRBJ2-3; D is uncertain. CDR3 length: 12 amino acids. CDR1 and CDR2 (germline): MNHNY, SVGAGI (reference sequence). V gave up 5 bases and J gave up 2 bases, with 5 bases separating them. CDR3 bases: TGTGCCAGCAGTCCGACCACAGATACGCAGTATTTT. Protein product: CASSPTTDTQYF.

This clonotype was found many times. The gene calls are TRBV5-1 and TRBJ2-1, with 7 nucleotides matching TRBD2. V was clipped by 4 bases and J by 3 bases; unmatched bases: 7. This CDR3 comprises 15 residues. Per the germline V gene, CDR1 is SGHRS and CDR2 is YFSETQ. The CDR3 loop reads CASSPSSGVYNEQFF. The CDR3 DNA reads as TGCGCCAGCAGCCCCTCCAGCGGGGTCTACAATGAGCAGTTCTTC.

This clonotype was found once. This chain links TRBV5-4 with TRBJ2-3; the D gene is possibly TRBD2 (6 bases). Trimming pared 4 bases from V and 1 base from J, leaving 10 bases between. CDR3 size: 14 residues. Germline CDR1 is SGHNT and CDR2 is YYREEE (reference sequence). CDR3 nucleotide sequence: TGTGCCAGCAGCCCGGGACTGCGCACAGATACGCAGTATTTT. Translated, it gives CASSPGLRTDTQYF.

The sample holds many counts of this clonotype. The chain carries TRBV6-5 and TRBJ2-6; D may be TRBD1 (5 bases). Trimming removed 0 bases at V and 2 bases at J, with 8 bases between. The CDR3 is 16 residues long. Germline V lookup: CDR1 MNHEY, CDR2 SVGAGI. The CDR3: CASSYSQGAGANVLTF. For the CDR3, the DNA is TGTGCCAGCAGTTACTCTCAAGGGGCTGGGGCCAACGTCCTGACTTTC.

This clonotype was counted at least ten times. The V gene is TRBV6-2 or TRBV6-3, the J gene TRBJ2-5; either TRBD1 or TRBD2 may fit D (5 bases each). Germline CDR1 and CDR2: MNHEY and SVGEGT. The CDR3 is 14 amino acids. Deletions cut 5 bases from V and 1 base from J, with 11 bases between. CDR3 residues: CASSRDRLQETQYF. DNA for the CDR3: TGTGCCAGCAGTCGGGACCGCCTCCAAGAGACCCAGTACTTC.

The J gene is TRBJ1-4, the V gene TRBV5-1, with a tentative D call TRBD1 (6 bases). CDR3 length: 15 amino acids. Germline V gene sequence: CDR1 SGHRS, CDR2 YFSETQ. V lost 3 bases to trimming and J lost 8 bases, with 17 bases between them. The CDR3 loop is CASSSGTPRAEKLFF. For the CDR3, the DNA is TGCGCCAGCAGCTCCGGGACACCCCGGGCGGAAAAACTGTTTTTT. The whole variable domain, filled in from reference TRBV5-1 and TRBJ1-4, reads KAGVTQTPRYLIKTRGQQVTLSCSPISGHRSVSWYQQTPGQGLQFLFEYFSETQRNKGNFPGRFSGRQFSNSRSEMNVSTLELGDSALYLCASSSGTPRAEKLFFGSGTQLSVL.

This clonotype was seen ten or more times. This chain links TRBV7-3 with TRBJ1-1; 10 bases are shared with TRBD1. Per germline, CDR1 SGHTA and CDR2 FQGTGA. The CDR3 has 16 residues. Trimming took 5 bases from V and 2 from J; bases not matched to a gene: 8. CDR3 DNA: TGTGCCAGCAGCGAGGGACAGGGGCCAGCAAACACTGAAGCTTTCTTT. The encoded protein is CASSEGQGPANTEAFF.

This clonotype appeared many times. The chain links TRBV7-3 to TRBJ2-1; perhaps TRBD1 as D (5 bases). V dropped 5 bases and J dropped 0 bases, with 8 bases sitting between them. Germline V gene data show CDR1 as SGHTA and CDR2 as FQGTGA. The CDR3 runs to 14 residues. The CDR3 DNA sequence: TGTGCCAGCAGCCAGGGCGGCTCCTACAATGAGCAGTTCTTC. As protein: CASSQGGSYNEQFF. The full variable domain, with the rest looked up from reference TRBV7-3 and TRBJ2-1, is GAGVSQTPSNKVTEKGKYVELRCDPISGHTALYWYRQSLGQGPEFLIYFQGTGAADDSGLPNDRFFAVRPEGSVSTLKIQRTERGDSAVYLCASSQGGSYNEQFFGPGTRLTVL.